These 14 T cell receptor beta chains originate from one sample sequenced in a study of shared clonotypes between healthy human individuals. Profiling relied on immunoSEQ multiplex PCR, and the TCRdb table lists in-frame clones only, not all of them. The data contain 400,000 to 600,000 clones, roughly 95% of them singletons. The sequenced sample was naive CD4+ T cells sorted from blood. Subset here: CD45RA+ positively selected. All receptors come from a woman aged 25 to 39 in good health.

This clone was seen once. The CDR3 loop is CASSESNLPGSYGYTF. The DNA of the CDR3 is TGCGCCAGCAGTGAGTCGAATCTTCCCGGGAGCTATGGCTACACCTTC. The genes are TRBV10-2 and TRBJ1-2; D uncertain. Germline V lookup: CDR1 WSHSY, CDR2 SAAADI. V gave up 0 bases and J gave up 4 bases, with 15 bases separating them. This CDR3 is 16 amino acids long.

Of note for this clone: The sample holds other DNA sequences that translate to the same CDR3. The chain carries TRBV5-1 and TRBJ2-6; D gene uncertain. The V end lost 3 bases, the J end lost 0 bases, and 4 bases lay between the germline ends. Germline V gene sequence: CDR1 SGHRS, CDR2 YFSETQ. The CDR3 spans 14 residues. In nucleotides, the CDR3 is TGCGCCAGCAGCTCGAGCTCTGGGGCCAACGTCCTGACTTTC. This codes for CASSSSSGANVLTF.

V and J are TRBV30 and TRBJ2-1; TRBD2 matches at 10 bases. Per the germline V gene, CDR1 is GTSNPN and CDR2 is SVGIG (reference sequence). This CDR3 has 18 amino acids. V was clipped by 1 base and J by 7 bases; unmatched bases: 16. The CDR3 protein is CAWSDHLKREGLVNEQFF. The CDR3 nucleotides read TGTGCCTGGAGTGACCATCTGAAGCGGGAGGGCCTGGTGAATGAGCAGTTCTTC.

The chain joins TRBV25-1 to TRBJ1-1; D not resolved. In germline, CDR1 is MGHDK, CDR2 SYGVNS. CDR3 length: 14 residues. V was cut by 4 bases and J by 0 bases, with 9 bases left in between. This chain's CDR3 is CASSAARVNTEAFF. CDR3 coding DNA: TGTGCCAGCAGTGCCGCGAGGGTGAACACTGAAGCTTTCTTT.

V and J are TRBV6-1 and TRBJ1-2; 7 bases line up with TRBD1. The germline CDR1 and CDR2 sequences are MNHNS and SASEGT. This CDR3 has 14 amino acids. V dropped 2 bases and J dropped 7; count of bases not matched to a gene: 7. CDR3 DNA: TGTGCCAGCAGTGAATATGAGGGGGCGAGTGGCTACACCTTC. This codes for CASSEYEGASGYTF.

The V gene is TRBV9, the J gene TRBJ1-1; 9 bases are a match to TRBD1. The CDR3 totals 15 residues. V shed 3 bases and J 5 bases; nucleotides not matched to a gene: 8. Germline loops: CDR1 SGDLS, CDR2 YYNGEE. CDR3 region: CASSEAGTGRTEAFF. CDR3 bases: TGTGCCAGCAGCGAGGCCGGGACAGGGAGAACTGAAGCTTTCTTT.

The chain recombines TRBV2 with TRBJ2-2; TRBD2 agrees at 7 bases. The CDR3 has 17 residues. Unmatched junction bases numbered 13, after V lost 3 bases and J lost 6 bases. Germline lookup yields CDR1 SNHLY and CDR2 FYNNEI. The CDR3 nucleotides read TGTGCCAGCAGTGACCCCATGCAAGCGGGGTCCGCCGGGGAGCTGTTTTTT. It codes for CASSDPMQAGSAGELFF.

V and J are TRBV7-9 and TRBJ2-7; D is undetermined. V was pared by 4 bases and J by 0 bases, with 10 bases between. This CDR3 comprises 14 residues. CDR1 is SEHNR and CDR2 is FQNEAQ in the germline V gene (reference sequence). This CDR3 reads CASSSNPVSYEQYF. The CDR3 coding sequence is TGTGCCAGCAGCTCAAACCCAGTCTCCTACGAGCAGTACTTC.

J is TRBJ2-1 and V is TRBV7-9; 10 positions match TRBD2. After removal of 0 bases from V and 4 bases from J, the junction contained 3 bases not matched to a gene. The germline V gene has CDR1 SEHNR and CDR2 FQNEAQ (reference sequence). CDR3 length: 16 residues. The CDR3 DNA is TGTGCCAGCAGCTTAGCGCTAGCGGGAGAATACAATGAGCAGTTCTTC. This encodes CASSLALAGEYNEQFF.

The chain is built from TRBV6-1 and TRBJ2-7, with 9 bases fitting TRBD1. Germline assignment: CDR1 MNHNS and CDR2 SASEGT. The CDR3 length is 15 residues. V lost 4 bases, J lost 2 bases, and 6 bases stayed unmatched. DNA for the CDR3: TGTGCCAGCAGTGTCCGGGACAGGGAACCCTACGAGCAGTACTTC. It encodes CASSVRDREPYEQYF.

V gene TRBV5-1 combines with J gene TRBJ2-7, with D maybe TRBD2 (6 bases). Germline assignment: CDR1 SGHRS and CDR2 YFSETQ. The CDR3 is 15 residues long. Trimming left V 5 bases short and J 2 bases short, with 17 bases between. As DNA, the CDR3 is TGCGCCAGCAGACCAAAGGGACTGGGAACCTACGAGCAGTACTTC. Translating gives CASRPKGLGTYEQYF.

CDR3 loop: CASSPQTGAETQYF. The CDR3 DNA reads TGTGCCAGCAGCCCCCAGACAGGGGCAGAGACCCAGTACTTC. The chain employs TRBV9 and TRBJ2-5; 8 bases are shared with TRBD1. V lost 4 bases and J lost 4; bases outside the gene matches: 6. The CDR3 consists of 14 residues. CDR1 is SGDLS, CDR2 YYNGEE, per germline.

This chain uses TRBV29-1 with TRBJ2-7; 8 positions match TRBD2. Germline CDR1 is SQVTM and CDR2 is ANQGSEA. This CDR3 is built from 12 residues. Trimming removed 4 bases from V and 6 bases from J; junction bases left unmatched: 5. The CDR3 DNA follows: TGCAGCGTTGTTCCAGCGGGAGTCGAGCAGTACTTC. This codes for CSVVPAGVEQYF.

In this sample, this clone turned up once. The chain links TRBV5-1 to TRBJ2-1, with TRBD2 as a possible D gene (6 bases). The germline V gene has CDR1 SGHRS and CDR2 YFSETQ. This CDR3 is 16 amino acids long. Trimming removed 3 bases from V and 3 bases from J, with 16 bases in between. This CDR3 reads CASSSLPGVLYNEQFF. The CDR3, as DNA: TGCGCCAGCAGCTCCTTACCGGGAGTACTCTACAATGAGCAGTTCTTC.